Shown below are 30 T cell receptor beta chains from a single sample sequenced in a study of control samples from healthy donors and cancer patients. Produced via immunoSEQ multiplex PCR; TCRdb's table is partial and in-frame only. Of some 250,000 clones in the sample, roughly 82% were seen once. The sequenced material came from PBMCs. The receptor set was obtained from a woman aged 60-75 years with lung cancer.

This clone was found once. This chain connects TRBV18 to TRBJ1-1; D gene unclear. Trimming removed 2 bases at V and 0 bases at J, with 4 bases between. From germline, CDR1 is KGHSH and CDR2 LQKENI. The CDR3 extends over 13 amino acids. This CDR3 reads CASSPAVNTEAFF. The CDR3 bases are TGTGCCAGCTCACCAGCCGTGAACACTGAAGCTTTCTTT.

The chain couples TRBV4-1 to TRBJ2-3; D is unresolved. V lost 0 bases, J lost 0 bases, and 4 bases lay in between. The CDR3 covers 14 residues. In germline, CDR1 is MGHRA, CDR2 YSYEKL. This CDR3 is CASSQEISTDTQYF. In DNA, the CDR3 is TGCGCCAGCAGCCAAGAAATTAGCACAGATACGCAGTATTTT.

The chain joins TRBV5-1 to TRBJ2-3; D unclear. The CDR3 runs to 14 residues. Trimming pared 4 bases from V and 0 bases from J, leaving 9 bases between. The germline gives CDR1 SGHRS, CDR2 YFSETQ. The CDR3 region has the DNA TGCGCCAGCAGCGAAATGACCAGCACAGATACGCAGTATTTT. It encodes CASSEMTSTDTQYF.

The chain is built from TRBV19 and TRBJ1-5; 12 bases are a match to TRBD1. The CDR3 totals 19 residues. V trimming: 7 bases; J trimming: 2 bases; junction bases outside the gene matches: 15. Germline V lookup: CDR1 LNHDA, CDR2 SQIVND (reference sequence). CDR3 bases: TGTGCCAGTATCCCTGGGGGGGGACAGGGGGCTCGTGGCAATCAGCCCCAGCATTTT. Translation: CASIPGGGQGARGNQPQHF.

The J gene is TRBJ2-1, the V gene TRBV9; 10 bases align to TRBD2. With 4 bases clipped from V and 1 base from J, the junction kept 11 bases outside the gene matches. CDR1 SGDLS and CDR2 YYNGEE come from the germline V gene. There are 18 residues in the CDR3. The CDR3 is CASSRNQRGGGSYNEQFF. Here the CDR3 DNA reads TGTGCCAGCAGCAGAAACCAGCGGGGGGGCGGGTCCTACAATGAGCAGTTCTTC.

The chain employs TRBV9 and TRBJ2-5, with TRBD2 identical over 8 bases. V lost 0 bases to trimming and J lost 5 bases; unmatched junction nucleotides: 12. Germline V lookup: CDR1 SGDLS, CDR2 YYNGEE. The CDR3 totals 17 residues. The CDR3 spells CASSVGLGSGSLETQYF. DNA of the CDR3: TGTGCCAGCAGCGTAGGGCTTGGAAGCGGGAGTCTCGAGACCCAGTACTTC.

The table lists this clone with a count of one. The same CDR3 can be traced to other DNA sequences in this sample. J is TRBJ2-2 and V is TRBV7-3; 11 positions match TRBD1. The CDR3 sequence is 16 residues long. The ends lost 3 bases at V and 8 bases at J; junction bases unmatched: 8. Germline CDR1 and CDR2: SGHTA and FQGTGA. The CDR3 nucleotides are TGTGCCAGCAGCTTCCAAGGGACAGGGGGTCCGGGGGAGCTGTTTTTT. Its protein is CASSFQGTGGPGELFF.

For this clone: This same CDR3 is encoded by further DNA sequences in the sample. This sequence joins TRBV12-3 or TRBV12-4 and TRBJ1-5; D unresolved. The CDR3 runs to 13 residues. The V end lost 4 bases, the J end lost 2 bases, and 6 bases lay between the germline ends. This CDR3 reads CASSWTGNQPQHF. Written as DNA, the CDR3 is TGTGCCAGCAGTTGGACTGGCAATCAGCCCCAGCATTTT.

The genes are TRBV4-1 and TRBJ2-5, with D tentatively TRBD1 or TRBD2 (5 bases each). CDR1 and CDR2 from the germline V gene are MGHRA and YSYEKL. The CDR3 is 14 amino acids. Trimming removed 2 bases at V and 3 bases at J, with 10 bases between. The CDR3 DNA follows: TGCGCCAGCAGCCAACCGGGACGGAAAGAGACCCAGTACTTC. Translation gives CASSQPGRKETQYF.

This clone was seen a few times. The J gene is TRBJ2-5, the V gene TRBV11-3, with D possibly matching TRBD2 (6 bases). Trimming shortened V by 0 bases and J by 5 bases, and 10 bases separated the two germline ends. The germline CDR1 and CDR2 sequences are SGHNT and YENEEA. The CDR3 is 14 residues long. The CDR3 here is CASSLDGGWETQYF. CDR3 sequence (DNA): TGTGCCAGCAGCTTAGATGGGGGGTGGGAGACCCAGTACTTC.

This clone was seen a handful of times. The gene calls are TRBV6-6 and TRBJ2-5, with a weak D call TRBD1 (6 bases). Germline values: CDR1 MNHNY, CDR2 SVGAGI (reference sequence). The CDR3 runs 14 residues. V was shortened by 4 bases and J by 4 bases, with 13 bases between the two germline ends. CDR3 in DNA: TGTGCCAGCAGTTCAGCAGGGGCCTTAGAGACCCAGTACTTC. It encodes CASSSAGALETQYF.

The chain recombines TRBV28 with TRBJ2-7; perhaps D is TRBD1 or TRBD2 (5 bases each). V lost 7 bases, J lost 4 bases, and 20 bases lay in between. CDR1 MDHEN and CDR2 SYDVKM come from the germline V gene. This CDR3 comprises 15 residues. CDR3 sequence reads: CASIATGTDGYEQYF. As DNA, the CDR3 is TGTGCCAGCATCGCCACTGGGACGGATGGTTACGAGCAGTACTTC.

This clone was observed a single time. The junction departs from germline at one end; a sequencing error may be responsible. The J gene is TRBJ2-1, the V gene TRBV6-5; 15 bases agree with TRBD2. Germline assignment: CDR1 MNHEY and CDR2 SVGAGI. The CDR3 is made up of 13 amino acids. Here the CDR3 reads CASGGLAGGQWIF. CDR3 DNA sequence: TGTGCCAGCGGAGGACTAGCGGGGGGGCAATGGATCTTC.

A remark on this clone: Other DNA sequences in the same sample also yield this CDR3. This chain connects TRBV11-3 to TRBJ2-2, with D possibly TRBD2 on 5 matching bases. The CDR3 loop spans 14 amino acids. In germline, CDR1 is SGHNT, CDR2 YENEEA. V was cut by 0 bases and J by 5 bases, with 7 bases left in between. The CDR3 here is CASSLETGTGELFF. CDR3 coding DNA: TGTGCCAGCAGCTTAGAGACGGGAACCGGGGAGCTGTTTTTT.

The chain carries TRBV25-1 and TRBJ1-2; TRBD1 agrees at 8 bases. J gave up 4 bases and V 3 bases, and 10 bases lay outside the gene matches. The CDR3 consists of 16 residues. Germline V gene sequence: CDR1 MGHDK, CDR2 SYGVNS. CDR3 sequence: CASSDPRTGTVYGYTF. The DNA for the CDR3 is TGTGCCAGCAGTGACCCCAGGACAGGGACGGTCTATGGCTACACCTTC.

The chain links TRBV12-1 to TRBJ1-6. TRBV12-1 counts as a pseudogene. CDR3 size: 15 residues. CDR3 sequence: CASSRAAGPHSPLHF. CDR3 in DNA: TGTGCCAGCAGTCGGGCCGCGGGCCCCCATTCACCCCTCCACTTT.

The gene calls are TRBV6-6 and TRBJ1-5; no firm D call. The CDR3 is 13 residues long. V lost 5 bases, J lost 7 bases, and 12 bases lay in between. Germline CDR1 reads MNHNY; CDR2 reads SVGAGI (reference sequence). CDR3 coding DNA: TGTGCCAGCAGTCTCTCGAGCGGGCAGCCCCAGCATTTT. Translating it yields CASSLSSGQPQHF.

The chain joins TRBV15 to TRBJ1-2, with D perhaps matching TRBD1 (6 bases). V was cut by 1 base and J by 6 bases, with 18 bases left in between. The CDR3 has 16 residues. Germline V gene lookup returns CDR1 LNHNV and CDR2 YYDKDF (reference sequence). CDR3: CATSRAIVGGVNGYTF. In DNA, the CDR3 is TGTGCCACCAGCAGAGCTATTGTAGGGGGGGTAAATGGCTACACCTTC.

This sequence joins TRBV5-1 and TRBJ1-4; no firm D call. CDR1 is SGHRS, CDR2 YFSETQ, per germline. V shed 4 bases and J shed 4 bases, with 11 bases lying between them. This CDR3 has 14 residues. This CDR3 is CASSPGSNNEKLFF. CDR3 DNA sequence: TGCGCCAGCAGCCCGGGTAGTAATAATGAAAAACTGTTTTTT.

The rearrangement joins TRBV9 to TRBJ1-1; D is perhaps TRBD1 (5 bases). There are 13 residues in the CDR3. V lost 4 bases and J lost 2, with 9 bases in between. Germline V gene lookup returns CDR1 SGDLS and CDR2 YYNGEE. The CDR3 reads CASSSGANTEAFF. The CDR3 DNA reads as TGTGCCAGCAGCTCCGGGGCAAACACTGAAGCTTTCTTT.

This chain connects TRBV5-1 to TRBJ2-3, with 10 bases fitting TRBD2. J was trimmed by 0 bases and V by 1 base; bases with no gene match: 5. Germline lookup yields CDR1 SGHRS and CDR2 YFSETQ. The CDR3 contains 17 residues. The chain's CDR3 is CASSLRSGGSSTDTQYF. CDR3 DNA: TGCGCCAGCAGCTTGCGTAGCGGGGGGTCTAGCACAGATACGCAGTATTTT.

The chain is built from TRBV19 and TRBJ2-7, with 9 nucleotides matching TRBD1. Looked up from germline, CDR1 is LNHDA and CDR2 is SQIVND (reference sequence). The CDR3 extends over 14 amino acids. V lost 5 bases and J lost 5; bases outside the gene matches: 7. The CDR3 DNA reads TGTGCCAGTAGTGAGGGACAGGGTATCGACGAGCAGTACTTC. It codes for CASSEGQGIDEQYF.

CDR3 sequence: CASSLDNHNEQFF. In DNA form, the CDR3 reads TGCGCCAGCAGCTTGGACAACCACAATGAGCAGTTCTTC. The J gene is TRBJ2-1, the V gene TRBV5-1; no firm D call. V dropped 0 bases and J dropped 5 bases, with 6 bases sitting between them. The CDR3 has 13 amino acids. CDR1 is SGHRS, CDR2 YFSETQ, per germline.

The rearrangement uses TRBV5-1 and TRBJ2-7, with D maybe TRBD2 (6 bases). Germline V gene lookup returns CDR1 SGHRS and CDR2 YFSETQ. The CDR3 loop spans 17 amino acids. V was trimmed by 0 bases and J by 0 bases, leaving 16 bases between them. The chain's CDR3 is CASSLGGSGASSYEQYF. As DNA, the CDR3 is TGCGCCAGCAGCTTGGGGGGTAGCGGCGCTAGCTCCTACGAGCAGTACTTC.

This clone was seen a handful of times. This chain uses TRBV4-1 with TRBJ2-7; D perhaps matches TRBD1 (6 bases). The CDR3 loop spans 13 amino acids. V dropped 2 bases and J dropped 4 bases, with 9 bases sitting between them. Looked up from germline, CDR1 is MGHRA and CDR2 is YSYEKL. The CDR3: CASSQSGQYEQYF. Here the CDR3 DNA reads TGCGCCAGCAGCCAATCTGGACAGTACGAGCAGTACTTC.

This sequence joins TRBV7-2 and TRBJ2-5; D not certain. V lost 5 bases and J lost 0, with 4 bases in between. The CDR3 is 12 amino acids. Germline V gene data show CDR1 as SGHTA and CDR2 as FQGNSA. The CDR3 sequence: CASSPYQETQYF. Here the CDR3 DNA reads TGTGCCAGCAGCCCGTACCAAGAGACCCAGTACTTC.

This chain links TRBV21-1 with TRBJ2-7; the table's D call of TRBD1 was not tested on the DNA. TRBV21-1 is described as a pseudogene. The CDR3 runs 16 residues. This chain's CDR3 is CASSKGTGEGSYEQYF. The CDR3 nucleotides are TGTGCCAGCAGCAAAGGGACAGGGGAAGGCTCCTACGAGCAGTACTTC.

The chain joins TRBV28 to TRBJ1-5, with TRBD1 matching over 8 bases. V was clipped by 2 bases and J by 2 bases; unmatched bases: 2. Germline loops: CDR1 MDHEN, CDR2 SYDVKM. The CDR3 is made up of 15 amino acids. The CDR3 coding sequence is TGTGCCAGCAGTTTAACAGGGGGACGCAATCAGCCCCAGCATTTT. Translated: CASSLTGGRNQPQHF. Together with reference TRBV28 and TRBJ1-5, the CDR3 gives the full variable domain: DVKVTQSSRYLVKRTGEKVFLECVQDMDHENMFWYRQDPGLGLRLIYFSYDVKMKEKGDIPEGYSVSREKKERFSLILESASTNQTSMYLCASSLTGGRNQPQHFGDGTRLSIL.

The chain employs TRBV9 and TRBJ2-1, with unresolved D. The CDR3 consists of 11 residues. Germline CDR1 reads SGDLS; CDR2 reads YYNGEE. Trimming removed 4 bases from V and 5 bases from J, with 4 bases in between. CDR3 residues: CASSLNNEQFF. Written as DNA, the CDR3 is TGTGCCAGCAGCCTCAACAATGAGCAGTTCTTC.

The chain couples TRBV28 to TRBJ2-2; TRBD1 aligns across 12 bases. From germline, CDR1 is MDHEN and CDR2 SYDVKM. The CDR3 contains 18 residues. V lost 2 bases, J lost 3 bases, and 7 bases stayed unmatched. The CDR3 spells CASSLRDRGRSDTGELFF. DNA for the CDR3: TGTGCCAGCAGTTTACGGGACAGGGGGCGGTCTGACACCGGGGAGCTGTTTTTT.